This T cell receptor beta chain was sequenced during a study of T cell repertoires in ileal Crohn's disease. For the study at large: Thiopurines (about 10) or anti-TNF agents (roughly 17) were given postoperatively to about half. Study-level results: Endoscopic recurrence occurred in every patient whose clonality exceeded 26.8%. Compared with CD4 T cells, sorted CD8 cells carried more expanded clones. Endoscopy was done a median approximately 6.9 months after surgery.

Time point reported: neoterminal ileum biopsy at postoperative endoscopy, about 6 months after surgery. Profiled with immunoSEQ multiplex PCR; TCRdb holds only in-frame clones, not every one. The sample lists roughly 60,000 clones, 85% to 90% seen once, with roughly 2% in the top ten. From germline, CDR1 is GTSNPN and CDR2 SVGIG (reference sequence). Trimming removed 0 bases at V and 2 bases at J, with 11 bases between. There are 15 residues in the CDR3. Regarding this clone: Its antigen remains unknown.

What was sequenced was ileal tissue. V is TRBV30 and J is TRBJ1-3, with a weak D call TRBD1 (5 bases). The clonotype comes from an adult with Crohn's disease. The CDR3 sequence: CAWSVKEGTGNTIYF. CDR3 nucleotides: TGTGCCTGGAGTGTAAAGGAGGGGACTGGAAACACCATATATTTT.